The rows below give T cell receptor beta chains drawn from one sample of a study of T cell responses to AZD1222 COVID-19 vaccine. The protocol was immunoSEQ multiplex PCR, while the TCRdb copy is restricted to in-frame clones and leaves out a portion. The sample lists over 130,000 clones; 85% to 95% were seen once. This sample comprised peripheral blood, obtained 28 days after the second AZD1222 dose. These receptors were taken from an adult who received the AZD1222 COVID-19 vaccine. The CDR3 runs from the conserved cysteine through the conserved F or W.

V gene	CDR3 length	J gene	CDR3 protein
TRBV19	17	TRBJ1-5	CASSIGLRTTRYQPQHF
TRBV14	18	TRBJ2-3	CASSQPPGRGEGTDTQYF
TRBV9	14	TRBJ1-2	CASSVRGQGDGYTF
TRBV5-5	14	TRBJ2-2	CASSLGRATGELFF
TRBV19	14	TRBJ1-1	CASSPNSGRIEAFF
TRBV5-1	15	TRBJ2-3	CASSPRDPVGGGQYF
TRBV21-1	16	TRBJ1-6	CASSKVARGQGSPLHF
TRBV5-1	14	TRBJ1-5	CASSLTGGNQPQHF
TRBV4-2	16	TRBJ2-3	CASSQVGLGGADTQYF
TRBV11-3	15	TRBJ1-1	CASSLNGGKGTEAFF
TRBV5-1	15	TRBJ1-5	CASSFQGNSNQPQHF
TRBV10-3	15	TRBJ2-5	CAIAGGGLFQETQYF
TRBV4-1	16	TRBJ1-5	CASSQETGGKGQPQHF
TRBV7-9	13	TRBJ2-5	CASSPGEGRTQYF
TRBV5-8	13	TRBJ1-2	CASSLTFYGGYTF
TRBV7-9	13	TRBJ2-7	CASSLSGTYEQYF
TRBV2	19	TRBJ2-6	CASSDLLGLAGAGANVLTF
TRBV7-9	16	TRBJ2-1	CASSPAYGSTYNEQFF
TRBV19	16	TRBJ2-7	CASSMFSGGSSYEQYF
TRBV5-1	15	TRBJ2-7	CASSRREASSYEQYF
TRBV6-5	11	TRBJ1-2	CASRTAYGYTF
TRBV13	15	TRBJ2-3	CASSFREGLRDTQYF
TRBV30	13	TRBJ1-1	CAWTLRRNTEAFF
TRBV15	12	TRBJ1-1	CATSSRTTEAFF
TRBV5-8	14	TRBJ1-1	CASSLAGANTEAFF
TRBV9	15	TRBJ1-5	CASSRSERDNQPQHF
TRBV28	12	TRBJ1-1	CASKVKGRGAFF
TRBV19	16	TRBJ1-1	CASSTGQPSVNTEAFF
TRBV19	12	TRBJ2-1	CASSTPFNEQFF